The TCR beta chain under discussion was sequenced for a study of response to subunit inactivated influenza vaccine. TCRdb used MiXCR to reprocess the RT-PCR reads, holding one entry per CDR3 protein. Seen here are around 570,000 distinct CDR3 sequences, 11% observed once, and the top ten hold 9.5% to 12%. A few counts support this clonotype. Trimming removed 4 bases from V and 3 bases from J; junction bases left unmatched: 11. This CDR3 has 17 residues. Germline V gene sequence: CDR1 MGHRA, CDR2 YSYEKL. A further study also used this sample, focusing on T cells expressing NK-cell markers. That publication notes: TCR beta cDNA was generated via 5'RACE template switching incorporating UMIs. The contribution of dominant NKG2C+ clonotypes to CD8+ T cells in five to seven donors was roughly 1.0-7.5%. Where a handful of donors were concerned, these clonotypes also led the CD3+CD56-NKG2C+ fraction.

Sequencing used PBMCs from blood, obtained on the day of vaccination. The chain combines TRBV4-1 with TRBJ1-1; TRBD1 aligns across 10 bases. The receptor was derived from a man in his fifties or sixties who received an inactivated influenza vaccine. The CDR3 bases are TGCGCCAGCAGCCGGCGAGACAGGGGGCTACCTGACACTGAAGCTTTCTTT. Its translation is CASSRRDRGLPDTEAFF.